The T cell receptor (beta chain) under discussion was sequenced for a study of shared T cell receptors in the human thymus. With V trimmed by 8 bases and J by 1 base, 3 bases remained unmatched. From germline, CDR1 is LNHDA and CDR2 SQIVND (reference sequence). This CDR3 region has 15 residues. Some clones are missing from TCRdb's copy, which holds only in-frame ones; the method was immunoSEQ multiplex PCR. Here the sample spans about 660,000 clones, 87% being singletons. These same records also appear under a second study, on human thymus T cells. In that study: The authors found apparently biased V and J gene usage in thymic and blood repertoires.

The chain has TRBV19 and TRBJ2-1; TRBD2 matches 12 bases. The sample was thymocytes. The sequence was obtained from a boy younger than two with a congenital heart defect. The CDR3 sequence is CASRGTSGSYNEQFF. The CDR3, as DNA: TGTGCCAGTCGGGGGACTAGCGGGTCCTACAATGAGCAGTTCTTC.